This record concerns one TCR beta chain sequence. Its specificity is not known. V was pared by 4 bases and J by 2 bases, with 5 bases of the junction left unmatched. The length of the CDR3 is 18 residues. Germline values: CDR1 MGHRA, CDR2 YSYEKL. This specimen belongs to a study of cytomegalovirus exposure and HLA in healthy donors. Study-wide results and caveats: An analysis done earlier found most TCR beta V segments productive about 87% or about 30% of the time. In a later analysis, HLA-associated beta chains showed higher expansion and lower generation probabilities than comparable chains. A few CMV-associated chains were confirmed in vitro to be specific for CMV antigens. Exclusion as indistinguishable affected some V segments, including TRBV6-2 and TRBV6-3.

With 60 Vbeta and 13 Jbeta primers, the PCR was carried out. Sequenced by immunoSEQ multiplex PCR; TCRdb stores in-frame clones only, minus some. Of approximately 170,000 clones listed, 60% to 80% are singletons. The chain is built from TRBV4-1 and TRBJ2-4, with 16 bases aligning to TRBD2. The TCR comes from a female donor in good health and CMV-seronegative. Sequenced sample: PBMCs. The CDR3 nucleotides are TGCGCCAGCAGCCTGGGACTAGCGGGAGGGCCGACCAAAAACATTCAGTACTTC. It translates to CASSLGLAGGPTKNIQYF.